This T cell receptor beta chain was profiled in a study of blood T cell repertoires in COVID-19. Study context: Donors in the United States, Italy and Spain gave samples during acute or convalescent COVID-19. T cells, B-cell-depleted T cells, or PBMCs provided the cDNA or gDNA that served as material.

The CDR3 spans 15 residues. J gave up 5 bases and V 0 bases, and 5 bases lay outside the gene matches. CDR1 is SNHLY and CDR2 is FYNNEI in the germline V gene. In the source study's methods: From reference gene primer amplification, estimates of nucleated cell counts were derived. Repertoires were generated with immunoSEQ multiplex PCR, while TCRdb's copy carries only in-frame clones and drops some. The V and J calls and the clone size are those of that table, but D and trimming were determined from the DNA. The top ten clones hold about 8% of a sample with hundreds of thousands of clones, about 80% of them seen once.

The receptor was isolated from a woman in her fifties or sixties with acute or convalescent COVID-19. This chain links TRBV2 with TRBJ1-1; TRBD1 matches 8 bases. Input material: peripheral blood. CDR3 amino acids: CASSEASGGLTEAFF. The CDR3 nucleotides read TGTGCCAGCAGTGAAGCCTCAGGGGGCCTTACTGAAGCTTTCTTT.